The 9 T cell receptor beta chains below all came from one sample that was sequenced in a study of tumor and adjacent non-tumor tissue in lung cancer. Three rounds of nested PCR, following a modified ARM-PCR protocol, produced the TCRbeta library. One entry per CDR3 protein results from TCRdb running MiXCR on the multiplex PCR reads. The sample holds about 86,000 distinct CDR3 sequences, more than 65% seen once. The template was RNA from unsorted bulk tissue. More than 3 cm separated this lung sample from the edge of the tumor. Sequenced: distant non-tumor lung tissue. These receptors originate from a woman in her forties or fifties with non-small cell lung cancer.

On this clonotype itself: At one end the junction does not follow the germline gene, possibly because of a read error. The gene calls are TRBV12-3 or TRBV12-4 and TRBJ2-5; D tentatively fits TRBD1 or TRBD2 (5 bases each). The CDR3 extends over 14 amino acids. CDR3 sequence reads: CVSSLPGTQETRYF. CDR3 DNA sequence: TGTGTCAGTAGCTTACCCGGGACCCAAGAGACCCGGTACTTC.

A word on this clonotype: A clone one base away is much larger, so this may be a read error. The chain uses TRBV20-1 and TRBJ2-5; 7 nucleotides align to TRBD1. This CDR3 has 11 residues. Germline V lookup: CDR1 DFQATT, CDR2 SNEGSKA (reference sequence). V dropped 3 bases and J dropped 10; count of bases not matched to a gene: 5. CDR3 loop: CSASRTGVQYF. The CDR3 bases are TGCAGTGCTAGTAGAACAGGGGTCCAGTACTTC.

V usage is TRBV5-6 and J usage is TRBJ2-3; D is perhaps TRBD1 or TRBD2 (5 bases each). The CDR3 is made up of 15 amino acids. V was shortened by 3 bases and J by 7 bases, with 18 bases between the two germline ends. The germline V gene has CDR1 SGHDT and CDR2 YYEEEE. This CDR3 is CASSSAGTGSNTQYF. CDR3 sequence (DNA): TGTGCCAGCAGCTCGGCGGGCACAGGTTCAAATACGCAGTATTTT.

A remark on this clonotype: The junction shows a germline mismatch at one end, possibly a read error. The chain has TRBV4-2 and TRBJ2-7; 8 bases are shared with TRBD1. The CDR3 sequence is 15 residues long. Germline CDR1 is LGHNA and CDR2 is YNFKEQ. CDR3 sequence reads: CASSQYWTGIYEQCF. The CDR3 DNA reads TGTGCCAGCAGCCAATACTGGACAGGGATCTACGAGCAGTGCTTC.

This clonotype came up many times. This chain connects TRBV12-3 or TRBV12-4 to TRBJ2-5; 10 nucleotides line up with TRBD2. The CDR3 is 13 amino acids. Germline trimming cut 9 bases from V and 3 bases from J; bases unmatched to any gene: 4. Here the CDR3 reads CASKREGEETQYF. In DNA form, the CDR3 reads TGTGCCAGTAAGCGGGAGGGGGAAGAGACCCAGTACTTC.

Turning to this clonotype: The junction shows a germline mismatch at one end, possibly a read error. V and J are TRBV11-2 and TRBJ1-1; D gene unclear. The germline CDR1 and CDR2 sequences are SGHAT and FQNNGV. The CDR3 consists of 14 residues. CDR3 region: CANSLLILGIEAFF. DNA for the CDR3: TGTGCCAACAGCTTGCTAATACTGGGAATTGAAGCTTTCTTT.

Turning to this clonotype: An end of the junction differs from the germline gene, which may be a read error. The chain carries TRBV6-2 or TRBV6-3 and TRBJ2-7; no definite D call. In germline, CDR1 is MNHEY, CDR2 SVGEGT. The CDR3 is made up of 11 amino acids. The CDR3 region has the DNA TGTGTCAGCAAAAACTACTACGAGCAGTACTTC. Protein: CVSKNYYEQYF.

Turning to this clonotype: The CDR3 ends on some other residue instead of the conserved phenylalanine or tryptophan, so this is likely a read error. The CDR3 nucleotides are TGTACCATCAGACGCATGGATACGCAGTATCTT. Translated, it gives CTIRRMDTQYL. J is TRBJ2-3 and V is TRBV10-3; the D is unclear. CDR1 and CDR2 from the germline V gene are ENHRY and SYGVKD. The CDR3 totals 11 residues.

V is TRBV6-1 and J is TRBJ2-5; D is undetermined. The CDR3 extends over 15 amino acids. Germline lookup yields CDR1 MNHNS and CDR2 SASEGT. Trimming shortened V by 2 bases and J by 4 bases, and 14 bases separated the two germline ends. The CDR3 DNA follows: TGTGCCAGCAGTGAATCCCTGGTGAGGTTAGAGACCCAGTACTTC. Its translation: CASSESLVRLETQYF.